This is a list of T cell receptor beta chains from one sample in a study of blood T cell repertoires in COVID-19. Generated by immunoSEQ multiplex PCR, the TCRdb table keeps only in-frame clones and is missing some. The sample contains 170,000 or so clones, about 86% of which appear only once. Sample: peripheral blood. These receptors originate from a man between 45 and 60 years old with active or convalescent COVID-19. The CDR3 runs from the conserved cysteine through the conserved F or W. D genes are given only for firm matches. Clone size appears in some rows only: once, few, many, or a class for an expanded clone.

J: TRBJ1-1
size: .
D: .
V: TRBV20-1
CDR3: CSASGTMNTEAFF
DNA: TGCAGTGCTAGTGGGACAATGAACACTGAAGCTTTCTTT

J: TRBJ2-2
size: few
D: .
V: TRBV7-2
CDR3: CASSPTPRVRTGELFF
DNA: TGTGCCAGCAGCCCCACCCCACGGGTCCGCACCGGGGAGCTGTTTTTT

J: TRBJ1-2
size: .
D: .
V: TRBV6-5
CDR3: CASSYSSGPFVYHF
DNA: TGTGCCAGCAGTTACTCGTCAGGTCCTTTTGTCTACCACTTC

J: TRBJ2-7
size: .
D: TRBD2
V: TRBV27
CDR3: CASSPGTKFYEQYF
DNA: TGTGCCAGCAGCCCCGGGACTAAGTTCTACGAGCAGTACTTC

J: TRBJ1-4
size: .
D: TRBD1
V: TRBV11-2
CDR3: CASRQGGTNEKLFF
DNA: TGTGCCAGCCGACAGGGCGGAACTAATGAAAAACTGTTTTTT

J: TRBJ1-4
size: .
D: TRBD1
V: TRBV9
CDR3: CASSPQGATNEKLFF
DNA: TGTGCCAGCAGCCCACAGGGGGCGACTAATGAAAAACTGTTTTTT

J: TRBJ2-5
size: .
D: .
V: TRBV29-1
CDR3: CSVLVETQYF
DNA: TGCAGCGTCCTCGTGGAGACCCAGTACTTC

J: TRBJ2-1
size: .
D: .
V: TRBV27
CDR3: CASSLSWSPGLLMKEEQFF
DNA: TGTGCCAGCAGTTTATCGTGGAGTCCGGGACTCCTGATGAAGGAGGAGCAGTTCTTC

J: TRBJ2-7
size: .
D: .
V: TRBV6-5
CDR3: CASSQRGRSKYEQYF
DNA: TGTGCCAGCAGTCAAAGAGGTCGATCGAAGTACGAGCAGTACTTC

J: TRBJ2-7
size: .
D: .
V: TRBV3-1/TRBV3-2
CDR3: CASSQDGGRPHEQYF
DNA: TGTGCCAGCAGCCAAGATGGGGGCAGGCCCCACGAGCAGTACTTC

J: TRBJ1-2
size: once
D: TRBD1
V: TRBV6-1
CDR3: CASSEQPGQGAIGGYTF
DNA: TGTGCCAGCAGTGAACAACCGGGACAGGGGGCGATTGGTGGCTACACCTTC

J: TRBJ2-7
size: .
D: TRBD2
V: TRBV5-6
CDR3: CASSLAGGRSYEQYF
DNA: TGTGCCAGCAGCTTGGCGGGAGGACGCTCCTACGAGCAGTACTTC

J: TRBJ2-7
size: .
D: .
V: TRBV14
CDR3: CASSYDRIHEQYF
DNA: TGTGCCAGCAGTTATGACAGGATCCACGAGCAGTACTTC

J: TRBJ2-3
size: .
D: .
V: TRBV11-2
CDR3: CASSPTSQNTQYF
DNA: TGTGCCAGCAGTCCGACTAGTCAAAACACGCAGTATTTT

J: TRBJ1-5
size: .
D: TRBD1
V: TRBV7-9
CDR3: CASSSWDLRTGRSQPQHF
DNA: TGTGCCAGCAGCTCTTGGGATCTCCGGACAGGTAGAAGTCAGCCCCAGCATTTT

J: TRBJ2-7
size: .
D: .
V: TRBV11-2
CDR3: CASSLEPSEIYEQYF
DNA: TGTGCCAGCAGCTTAGAGCCTAGCGAAATCTACGAGCAGTACTTC

J: TRBJ1-1
size: .
D: TRBD1
V: TRBV5-1
CDR3: CASSYRGLRNTEAFF
DNA: TGCGCCAGCAGCTACAGGGGGCTGAGGAACACTGAAGCTTTCTTT

J: TRBJ1-1
size: .
D: TRBD1
V: TRBV6-1
CDR3: CASSEWGQGNTEAFF
DNA: TGTGCCAGCAGTGAATGGGGACAGGGCAACACTGAAGCTTTCTTT

J: TRBJ1-2
size: .
D: .
V: TRBV6-5
CDR3: CASSYSLLYGYTF
DNA: TGTGCCAGCAGTTACTCCCTACTATATGGCTACACCTTC

J: TRBJ2-1
size: .
D: .
V: TRBV9
CDR3: CASSVGGVYEQFF
DNA: TGTGCCAGCAGCGTAGGAGGAGTCTATGAGCAGTTCTTC

J: TRBJ2-7
size: few
D: .
V: TRBV7-9
CDR3: CASSTQQYEQYF
DNA: TGTGCCAGCAGCACACAACAGTACGAGCAGTACTTC

J: TRBJ1-2
size: .
D: TRBD1
V: TRBV27
CDR3: CASSPGTGRYGYTF
DNA: TGTGCCAGCAGTCCTGGGACAGGCCGCTATGGCTACACCTTC

J: TRBJ1-6
size: .
D: .
V: TRBV10-3
CDR3: CAIRAANSPLHF
DNA: TGTGCCATCAGGGCTGCAAATTCACCCCTCCACTTT

J: TRBJ2-2
size: once
D: TRBD2
V: TRBV5-1
CDR3: CASQRSSGGDTGELFF
DNA: TGCGCCAGCCAGAGATCTAGCGGGGGGGACACCGGGGAGCTGTTTTTT

J: TRBJ1-5
size: .
D: TRBD1
V: TRBV18
CDR3: CASSPATGGSNQPQHF
DNA: TGTGCCAGCTCACCGGCGACAGGGGGGAGCAATCAGCCCCAGCATTTT

J: TRBJ2-5
size: .
D: .
V: TRBV6-5
CDR3: CASGQPQETQYF
DNA: TGTGCCAGCGGGCAACCTCAAGAGACCCAGTACTTC

J: TRBJ2-1
size: .
D: TRBD2
V: TRBV4-3
CDR3: CASSGLTSGGSSSYNEQFF
DNA: TGCGCCAGCAGCGGGCTGACTAGCGGGGGGTCGAGCTCCTACAATGAGCAGTTCTTC

J: TRBJ2-7
size: .
D: TRBD2
V: TRBV9
CDR3: CASSVGTSGSYEQYF
DNA: TGTGCCAGCAGCGTAGGGACTAGCGGCTCCTACGAGCAGTACTTC

J: TRBJ1-2
size: few
D: TRBD1
V: TRBV25-1
CDR3: CASSRGLNYGYTF
DNA: TGTGCCAGCAGCAGGGGGCTAAACTATGGCTACACCTTC

J: TRBJ1-2
size: .
D: TRBD1
V: TRBV7-9
CDR3: CASSPGQNNYGYTF
DNA: TGTGCCAGCAGCCCGGGACAGAATAACTATGGCTACACCTTC

J: TRBJ1-4
size: once
D: .
V: TRBV7-9
CDR3: CASSHDRLGEKLFF
DNA: TGTGCCAGCAGCCACGACAGGTTAGGCGAAAAACTGTTTTTT

J: TRBJ2-2
size: .
D: TRBD2
V: TRBV3-1/TRBV3-2
CDR3: CASSPRTSGNTGELFF
DNA: TGTGCCAGCAGCCCCCGGACTAGCGGAAACACCGGGGAGCTGTTTTTT

J: TRBJ1-5
size: .
D: TRBD1
V: TRBV6-2/TRBV6-3
CDR3: CASSDTGVQPQHF
DNA: TGTGCCAGCAGCGACACAGGGGTTCAGCCCCAGCATTTT

J: TRBJ1-2
size: .
D: TRBD1
V: TRBV3-1/TRBV3-2
CDR3: CASSQDPGTANYGYTF
DNA: TGTGCCAGCAGCCAAGACCCCGGGACAGCTAACTATGGCTACACCTTC

J: TRBJ2-5
size: .
D: .
V: TRBV5-4
CDR3: CASSPEIAMVETQYF
DNA: TGTGCCAGCAGCCCCGAGATAGCCATGGTAGAGACCCAGTACTTC

J: TRBJ2-1
size: .
D: .
V: TRBV5-4
CDR3: CASSLGTVSYNEQFF
DNA: TGTGCCAGCAGCCTTGGGACTGTTTCCTACAATGAGCAGTTCTTC

J: TRBJ1-5
size: .
D: .
V: TRBV6-5
CDR3: CASLWKPGINQPQHF
DNA: TGTGCCAGCCTCTGGAAGCCAGGGATAAATCAGCCCCAGCATTTT

J: TRBJ1-2
size: few
D: .
V: TRBV6-1
CDR3: CASSENGQATGYTF
DNA: TGTGCCAGCAGTGAAAATGGCCAGGCTACTGGCTACACCTTC

J: TRBJ2-1
size: .
D: TRBD2
V: TRBV4-2
CDR3: CASSQDGLAGGNEQFF
DNA: TGTGCCAGCAGCCAAGATGGCCTAGCGGGAGGGAATGAGCAGTTCTTC

J: TRBJ2-7
size: .
D: TRBD2
V: TRBV18
CDR3: CASSPPVGLAGGPVSYEQYF
DNA: TGTGCCAGCTCACCACCGGTGGGACTAGCGGGGGGTCCCGTGTCCTACGAGCAGTACTTC

J: TRBJ1-3
size: .
D: .
V: TRBV6-5
CDR3: CASSRRSSGNTIYF
DNA: TGTGCCAGCAGCCGACGGAGCTCTGGAAACACCATATATTTT

J: TRBJ1-4
size: .
D: .
V: TRBV29-1
CDR3: CSARGILAEEKLFF
DNA: TGCAGCGCTCGCGGGATCCTTGCTGAAGAAAAACTGTTTTTT

J: TRBJ1-5
size: .
D: .
V: TRBV2
CDR3: CASRSGVSDQPQHF
DNA: TGTGCCAGCCGCTCGGGGGTCTCGGATCAGCCCCAGCATTTT

J: TRBJ2-1
size: .
D: TRBD1
V: TRBV4-1
CDR3: CASSLPGQGYNEQFF
DNA: TGCGCCAGCAGCCTACCGGGACAGGGGTACAATGAGCAGTTCTTC

J: TRBJ2-4
size: .
D: .
V: TRBV18
CDR3: CASSSAGAKNIQYF
DNA: TGTGCCAGCTCAAGCGCGGGGGCCAAAAACATTCAGTACTTC

J: TRBJ1-2
size: .
D: TRBD1
V: TRBV25-1
CDR3: CASSTRTGRGVRGYTF
DNA: TGTGCCAGCAGTACGCGGACAGGGAGGGGGGTAAGGGGCTACACCTTC

J: TRBJ2-6
size: .
D: TRBD1
V: TRBV27
CDR3: CASSSRGLGANVLTF
DNA: TGTGCCAGCAGTTCCAGGGGGCTTGGGGCCAACGTCCTGACTTTC

J: TRBJ2-5
size: .
D: TRBD2
V: TRBV24-1
CDR3: CATSDPGLAGGRLGETQYF
DNA: TGTGCCACTAGTGACCCAGGACTAGCGGGAGGTCGGCTTGGGGAGACCCAGTACTTC

J: TRBJ2-7
size: many
D: TRBD1
V: TRBV27
CDR3: CASRARQGSSYEQYF
DNA: TGTGCCAGCAGAGCCCGACAGGGAAGCTCCTACGAGCAGTACTTC

J: TRBJ2-3
size: few
D: TRBD1
V: TRBV2
CDR3: CASRSDRGRTDTQYF
DNA: TGTGCCAGCAGGTCAGACAGGGGGCGGACAGATACGCAGTATTTT

J: TRBJ2-4
size: .
D: .
V: TRBV6-9
CDR3: CARLGFKNIQYF
DNA: TGTGCCAGACTAGGGTTTAAAAACATTCAGTACTTC

J: TRBJ2-5
size: .
D: .
V: TRBV3-1/TRBV3-2
CDR3: CASRRRGSETQYF
DNA: TGTGCCAGCAGGAGGCGGGGTTCAGAGACCCAGTACTTC

J: TRBJ1-3
size: .
D: .
V: TRBV7-9
CDR3: CASSLANINRYAGNTIYF
DNA: TGTGCCAGCAGCTTAGCCAACATCAACCGATACGCCGGAAACACCATATATTTT

J: TRBJ2-5
size: .
D: TRBD2
V: TRBV7-6
CDR3: CASSSSLREAEETQYF
DNA: TGTGCCAGCAGCTCATCGTTGCGGGAGGCCGAAGAGACCCAGTACTTC

J: TRBJ2-7
size: .
D: TRBD1
V: TRBV9
CDR3: CASSLGGSSYEQYF
DNA: TGTGCCAGCAGCCTAGGGGGCAGCTCCTACGAGCAGTACTTC

J: TRBJ1-5
size: .
D: .
V: TRBV5-5
CDR3: CASSFTGNVRNQPQHF
DNA: TGTGCCAGCAGCTTTACAGGGAACGTGCGCAATCAGCCCCAGCATTTT

J: TRBJ2-7
size: .
D: TRBD2
V: TRBV6-2/TRBV6-3
CDR3: CASSRSGTSGLGGLYEQYF
DNA: TGTGCCAGCAGTAGATCCGGGACTAGCGGCCTTGGAGGTCTATACGAGCAGTACTTC

J: TRBJ2-5
size: .
D: TRBD1
V: TRBV24-1
CDR3: CATSDGTDIPPETQYF
DNA: TGTGCCACCAGTGATGGGACAGACATCCCTCCGGAGACCCAGTACTTC